This TCR beta chain came from a study of early T cells in non-severe SARS-CoV-2 infection. On the study more broadly: Bulk RNA from unsorted whole blood was sequenced; chains were unpaired.

Study-level findings and limits: Comparison of clonotypes with VDJdb favored anti-spike CD8 responses while missing private and CD4 specificities.

As regards this clonotype: No antigen is known for it.

Researchers attached unique molecular identifiers to individual cDNA molecules. TCRdb recomputed calls from the 5' RACE reads with MiXCR, one row per CDR3 protein. This sample has about 90,000 distinct CDR3 sequences; about 12% occur once, and the top ten carry approximately 4.4%. The CDR3 consists of 13 residues. V shed 7 bases and J shed 8 bases, with 17 bases lying between them. Germline lookup yields CDR1 SNHLY and CDR2 FYNNEI. The chain combines TRBV2 with TRBJ1-2; possibly TRBD1 for D (5 bases). The clonotype comes from an adult who was a healthcare worker with PCR-confirmed SARS-CoV-2 infection or an uninfected control (not recorded which). The source material was whole blood, sampled at baseline. In nucleotides, the CDR3 is TGTGCCAGCAATACGGGGACCCTAGGGGGCTACACCTTC. It encodes CASNTGTLGGYTF.